This entry lists 29 T cell receptor beta chains sequenced from one sample in a study of T-cell memory formation after mild COVID-19 (TCRdb year 2021). Library creation used 5' RACE. Sequencer: Illumina NovaSeq 6000. The public reads were reanalyzed by TCRdb: fastp trimming at Q25, MiXCR alignment, in-frame beta chains only. Duplicate CDR3 protein sequences are folded into a single record with the most common DNA and genes. A total of around 200,000 distinct CDR3 sequences appear in this sample, around 9.5% of them only once. Of the sample, 3.5% to 4% is held by the ten largest clones. Sequenced: PBMCs or a T cell subset sorted from them (not recorded which). The receptors here all came from a man in his late teens or twenties who had mild COVID-19 (a few samples of this study predate the infection). The sample titles of this study are shuffled in the database, so cell type and time point are left out; the donor was told from shared clones.

In this sample, this clonotype turned up a few times. This chain links TRBV20-1 with TRBJ1-2, with a possible D match to TRBD1 (5 bases). The CDR3 has 14 residues. The V gene's germline CDR1 is DFQATT and CDR2 SNEGSKA (reference sequence). V was pared by 0 bases and J by 2 bases, with 10 bases between. The chain's CDR3 is CSARDPPGNYGYTF. The CDR3 DNA reads as TGCAGTGCTAGAGATCCGCCAGGGAACTATGGCTACACCTTC.

This clonotype was observed many times. The chain uses TRBV7-2 and TRBJ2-1, with 9 bases aligning to TRBD2. J lost 8 bases, V lost 11 bases, and 16 bases had no gene match. The CDR3 is made up of 15 amino acids. Germline CDR1 SGHTA, CDR2 FQGNSA. The CDR3 nucleotides read TGTGCCTCCAAGGATCTAGCGGGGAGCTCTTATGAGCAGTTCTTC. Translation gives CASKDLAGSSYEQFF.

This clonotype appeared a few times. This chain connects TRBV12-3 or TRBV12-4 to TRBJ2-1; TRBD2 might be the D (5 bases). Between the trimmed V and J ends, which lost 7 bases and 3 bases, there was a span of 16 bases. The CDR3 length is 15 residues. The CDR3 protein is CASTYLPDFYNEQFF. The CDR3 nucleotides are TGTGCCAGCACCTACCTTCCGGACTTCTACAATGAGCAGTTCTTC.

The chain joins TRBV20-1 to TRBJ1-1; D perhaps matches TRBD1 (5 bases). V lost 6 bases and J 1 base, leaving 15 bases between the germline ends. The length of the CDR3 is 14 residues. Germline-derived CDR1 and CDR2 are DFQATT and SNEGSKA (reference sequence). The CDR3 sequence is CSALTQTGNTEAFF. CDR3 coding DNA: TGCAGTGCCCTGACTCAAACAGGGAACACTGAAGCTTTCTTT.

The V call is TRBV5-6, the J call TRBJ2-7; D not resolved. V lost 1 base and J 2 bases, leaving 13 bases between the germline ends. In germline, CDR1 is SGHDT, CDR2 YYEEEE. The CDR3 totals 15 residues. The CDR3 nucleotides are TGTGCCAGCAGCTTGTTATGGAGTCAGACCTACGAGCAGTACGTC. Amino acid sequence: CASSLLWSQTYEQYV.

In this sample, this clonotype turned up many times. This chain uses TRBV4-3 with TRBJ2-1; 7 positions match TRBD1. Germline V gene sequence: CDR1 LGHNA, CDR2 YSLEER. The CDR3 length is 14 residues. J was trimmed by 1 base and V by 5 bases; bases with no gene match: 2. The CDR3 DNA is TGCGCCAGCAGCAAGACAGGGTCCTACAATGAGCAGTTCTTC. The encoded protein is CASSKTGSYNEQFF.

This clonotype was counted a few times. This chain uses TRBV6-5 with TRBJ1-3; no clear D. The ends were cut back, 6 bases at V and 0 bases at J, with 12 bases in the middle. This CDR3 region has 15 residues. CDR1 and CDR2 from the germline V gene are MNHEY and SVGAGI. CDR3 region: CASRMGFNSGNTIYF. The CDR3 nucleotides are TGTGCCAGCAGAATGGGATTTAACTCTGGAAACACCATATATTTT.

A few counts support this clonotype. The chain recombines TRBV6-1 with TRBJ1-2; the match to TRBD1 covers 10 bases. This CDR3 region has 16 residues. The ends lost 4 bases at V and 5 bases at J; junction bases unmatched: 10. Per the germline V gene, CDR1 is MNHNS and CDR2 is SASEGT. CDR3 nucleotides: TGTGCCAGCAGTGCTCGGGACAGGGGTAGCGTTTATGGCTACACCTTC. Encoded protein: CASSARDRGSVYGYTF.

The genes are TRBV12-3 or TRBV12-4 and TRBJ2-1, with a tentative D call TRBD2 (6 bases). Trimming took 3 bases from V and 3 from J, leaving 12 bases between them. The CDR3 is 15 residues long. CDR3 residues: CASSLRGNFYNEQFF. The CDR3 DNA is TGTGCCAGCAGTTTGCGGGGCAACTTCTACAATGAGCAGTTCTTC.

There are many counts of this clonotype. The genes are TRBV7-9 and TRBJ2-5; either TRBD1 or TRBD2 may supply D (6 bases each). The CDR3 is made up of 15 amino acids. Trimming took off 4 bases at V and 5 bases at J, with 17 bases between the two ends. Germline V lookup: CDR1 SEHNR, CDR2 FQNEAQ (reference sequence). This CDR3 is CASSSQRGAGETQYF. CDR3 bases: TGTGCCAGCAGCTCCCAAAGGGGGGCCGGGGAGACCCAGTACTTC.

Ten or more counts support this clonotype. The rearrangement links TRBV12-3 or TRBV12-4 to TRBJ2-1; 10 bases are a match to TRBD2. V dropped 5 bases and J dropped 8; count of bases not matched to a gene: 6. The CDR3 totals 14 residues. In DNA form, the CDR3 reads TGTGCCAGCAGTCGTCAAAGCGGGAGGGATGAGCAGTTCTTC. Amino acid sequence: CASSRQSGRDEQFF.

This clonotype was picked up a small number of times. Here the CDR3 DNA reads TGCGCCAGCAGCCATGCCCCCCCGCCCCGGGAAGAAGCTTTCTTT. This translates into CASSHAPPPREEAFF. V usage is TRBV4-3 and J usage is TRBJ1-1; D is ambiguous. CDR1 and CDR2 (germline): LGHNA, YSLEER. With 3 bases removed from V and 8 bases from J, the gap between germline ends came to 19 bases. The CDR3 spans 15 residues.

V usage is TRBV18 and J usage is TRBJ2-7; TRBD1 agrees at 9 bases. Germline loops: CDR1 KGHSH, CDR2 LQKENI. V was pared by 8 bases and J by 10 bases, with 9 bases of the junction left unmatched. This CDR3 is 12 amino acids long. CDR3 protein: CASLPRTGEQYV. CDR3 nucleotides: TGTGCCAGCCTCCCCCGGACAGGGGAACAGTACGTC.

This chain links TRBV15 with TRBJ1-6, with 10 bases fitting TRBD1. This CDR3 is built from 15 residues. The V gene end was trimmed by 3 bases and the J gene end by 13 bases; junction bases not matched to a gene: 9. Germline CDR1 is LNHNV and CDR2 is YYDKDF (reference sequence). CDR3 coding DNA: TGTGCCACCAGCAGGGCCGGGACAGGGGTAGAGCCCCTCCACTTT. It codes for CATSRAGTGVEPLHF.

This clonotype turned up a few times. This chain uses TRBV6-2 or TRBV6-3 with TRBJ2-5; maybe TRBD1 (6 bases). Germline V gene data show CDR1 as MNHEY and CDR2 as SVGEGT. V gave up 10 bases and J gave up 0 bases, with 21 bases separating them. The CDR3 spans 16 residues. For the CDR3, the DNA is TGTGCCACAGGACCCGGGACACCGGTGTACCAAGAGACCCAGTACTTC. Protein product: CATGPGTPVYQETQYF.

The table lists this clonotype with many counts. This sequence joins TRBV29-1 and TRBJ1-4; D is uncertain. The germline V gene has CDR1 SQVTM and CDR2 ANQGSEA. This CDR3 comprises 14 residues. Written as DNA, the CDR3 is TGCGGACCGAGTGGCCCCCCTAAGGAGGAAAAACTGTTTTTT. This encodes CGPSGPPKEEKLFF.

The V gene is TRBV9, the J gene TRBJ1-6; D might be TRBD1 (6 bases). The CDR3 loop spans 16 amino acids. V lost 3 bases, J lost 0 bases, and 10 bases lay in between. From germline, CDR1 is SGDLS and CDR2 YYNGEE. CDR3 in amino acids: CASSDRDDSYNSPLHF. In DNA form, the CDR3 reads TGTGCCAGCAGCGACAGGGATGACTCCTATAATTCACCCCTCCACTTT.

This clonotype has more than one count but fewer than ten. This chain uses TRBV7-8 with TRBJ2-3, with a weak D call TRBD2 (5 bases). CDR1 SGHVS and CDR2 FQNEAQ come from the germline V gene. The CDR3 covers 15 residues. Trimming stripped 1 base from V and 6 bases from J, with 14 bases between. The CDR3 DNA reads TGTGCCAGCAGCTTAGGGGTGTCCGAGGGCGATACGCAGTATTTT. Residues: CASSLGVSEGDTQYF.

The chain recombines TRBV6-1 with TRBJ2-2; the D gene is possibly TRBD1 (6 bases). V was pared by 8 bases and J by 1 base, with 14 bases between. Per the germline V gene, CDR1 is MNHNS and CDR2 is SASEGT. The CDR3 runs 15 residues. The CDR3 DNA is TGTGCCAGCGGTATTGGGACAATGAACACCGGGGAGCTGTTTTTT. Translating gives CASGIGTMNTGELFF.

This clonotype has just a few counts. The CDR3 sequence: CASSSGTGEPGELFF. The CDR3 DNA follows: TGCGCCAGCAGTTCCGGGACAGGGGAACCCGGGGAGCTGTTTTTT. This rearrangement joins TRBV4-1 to TRBJ2-2, with 10 bases fitting TRBD1. The CDR3 spans 15 residues. The germline V gene encodes CDR1 MGHRA and CDR2 YSYEKL. Trimming at V came to 6 bases and at J to 6 bases, leaving 7 bases not matched to a gene.

This clonotype appeared many times. This chain connects TRBV20-1 to TRBJ1-5; D is ambiguous. The V end was cut by 5 bases, the J end by 6 bases, with 14 bases between. This CDR3 has 13 amino acids. Per germline, CDR1 DFQATT and CDR2 SNEGSKA (reference sequence). The CDR3 coding sequence is TGCAGTGCTGCTCGGGAGGGCGGTCAGCCCCAGCATTTT. It yields the protein CSAAREGGQPQHF.

This clonotype was counted a few times. The chain recombines TRBV9 with TRBJ1-1; no reliable D call. Germline V CDR1 and CDR2: SGDLS, YYNGEE. There are 13 residues in the CDR3. Trimming pared 4 bases from V and 3 bases from J, leaving 10 bases between. The CDR3 sequence: CASSPHTDTEAFF. The CDR3 coding sequence is TGTGCCAGCAGCCCCCACACCGACACTGAAGCTTTCTTT.

Notes on this clonotype: An end of the junction differs from the germline gene, which may be a read error. This chain links TRBV18 with TRBJ2-5; D is perhaps TRBD1 or TRBD2 (5 bases each). The V gene's germline CDR1 is KGHSH and CDR2 LQKENI. The CDR3 is 16 residues long. The CDR3 region has the DNA TGTGCCAGCTCACCGAATCCGGGACGGGCACAAGGGACCCAGTACTTC. This translates into CASSPNPGRAQGTQYF.

A single count supports this clonotype. The chain has TRBV18 and TRBJ1-1; no reliable D call. The CDR3 runs 15 residues. The V gene lost 6 bases and the J gene lost 9 bases, with 23 bases spanning the gap. Germline loops: CDR1 KGHSH, CDR2 LQKENI. The CDR3 here is CASSPVRVPQGKAFF. For the CDR3, the DNA is TGTGCCAGCTCCCCGGTCCGAGTGCCCCAAGGGAAAGCTTTCTTT.

This clonotype has a handful of counts. This chain links TRBV2 with TRBJ1-6; 7 bases align to TRBD1. CDR3 length equals 15 residues. The germline V gene has CDR1 SNHLY and CDR2 FYNNEI. Germline trimming cut 4 bases from V and 4 bases from J; bases unmatched to any gene: 4. CDR3 sequence: CASSASGGYNSPLHF. The CDR3 DNA is TGTGCCAGCAGTGCCTCAGGGGGGTATAATTCACCCCTCCACTTT.

The rearrangement uses TRBV20-1 and TRBJ1-2; D is ambiguous. This CDR3 contains 12 residues. V was shortened by 5 bases and J by 0 bases, with 7 bases between the two germline ends. Germline CDR1 and CDR2: DFQATT and SNEGSKA (reference sequence). Here the CDR3 reads CSARGANYGYTF. The DNA for the CDR3 is TGCAGTGCTCGGGGAGCTAACTATGGCTACACCTTC.

This clonotype was seen only a few times. The CDR3 sequence is CATSRDLVQRLNTGELFF. Here the CDR3 DNA reads TGTGCCACCAGCAGAGATTTGGTGCAGCGCCTGAACACCGGGGAGCTGTTTTTT. The chain couples TRBV15 to TRBJ2-2, with D unclear. This CDR3 contains 18 residues. Trimming took 0 bases from V and 1 from J, leaving 15 bases between them. Germline V gene lookup returns CDR1 LNHNV and CDR2 YYDKDF (reference sequence).

This clonotype has at least ten counts. V usage is TRBV7-2 and J usage is TRBJ2-3, with TRBD1 matching 7 bases. From germline, CDR1 is SGHTA and CDR2 FQGNSA. The CDR3 runs to 15 residues. The V segment lost 6 bases and the J segment 2 bases; nucleotides outside the gene matches: 8. CDR3 protein: CASSPARGPTDTQYF. The CDR3 DNA reads TGTGCCAGCAGTCCTGCTAGGGGGCCCACAGATACGCAGTATTTT.

This clonotype was seen more than once but under ten times. This chain links TRBV6-6 with TRBJ2-7; 7 bases map to TRBD1. The CDR3 runs 13 residues. V lost 8 bases to trimming and J lost 3 bases; unmatched junction nucleotides: 7. Per the germline V gene, CDR1 is MNHNY and CDR2 is SVGAGI (reference sequence). DNA of the CDR3: TGTGCCAGCCGCGACAGGGCTTTCTACGAGCAGTACGTC. This codes for CASRDRAFYEQYV.